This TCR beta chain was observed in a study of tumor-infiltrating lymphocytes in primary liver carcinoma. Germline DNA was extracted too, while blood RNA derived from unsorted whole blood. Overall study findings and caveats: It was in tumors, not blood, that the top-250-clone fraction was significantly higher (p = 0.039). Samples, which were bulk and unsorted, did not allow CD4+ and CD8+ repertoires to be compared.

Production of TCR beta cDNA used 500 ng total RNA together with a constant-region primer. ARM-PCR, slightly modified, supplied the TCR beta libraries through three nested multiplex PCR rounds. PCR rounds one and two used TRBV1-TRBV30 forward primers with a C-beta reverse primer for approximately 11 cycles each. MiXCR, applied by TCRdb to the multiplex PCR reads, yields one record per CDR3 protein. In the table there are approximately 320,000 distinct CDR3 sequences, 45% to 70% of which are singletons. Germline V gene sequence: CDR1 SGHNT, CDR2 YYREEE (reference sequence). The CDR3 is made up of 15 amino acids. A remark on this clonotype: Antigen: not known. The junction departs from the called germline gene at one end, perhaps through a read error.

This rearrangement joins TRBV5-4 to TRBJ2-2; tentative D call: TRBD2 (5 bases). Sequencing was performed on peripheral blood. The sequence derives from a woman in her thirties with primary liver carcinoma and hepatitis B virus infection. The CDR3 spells CASSLSTLGIGKLLF. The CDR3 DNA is TGTGCCAGCAGCTTGAGCACCCTAGGCATCGGGAAGCTGTTGTTT.